This T cell receptor beta chain was found in a study of shared clonotypes between healthy human individuals. The V segment lost 3 bases and the J segment 2 bases; nucleotides outside the gene matches: 7. Germline V gives CDR1 MNHEY, CDR2 SMNVEV (reference sequence). The CDR3 sequence is 16 residues long. The study, taken as a whole, reports: Naive CD4 clonotypes were shared across a handful of donors at about 5%.

Concerning this clone: Its target is unknown.

Only in-frame clones appear in the TCRdb table, and some are missing; sequencing was by immunoSEQ multiplex PCR. The sample has 450,000 to 700,000 clones, over 95% seen once. As defined, naive CD8 cells were CD45RO-negative and positively selected for CCR7, with terminally differentiated effector memory CD45RA+ cells excluded. The clonotype originates from a woman aged 30 to 39 in good health. The chain is built from TRBV27 and TRBJ2-7; 10 bases are a match to TRBD2. Input material: naive CD8+ T cells sorted from blood. CDR3 sequence reads: CASSFSSGSRAYEQYF. DNA of the CDR3: TGTGCCAGCAGTTTCTCTAGCGGGAGTCGTGCCTACGAGCAGTACTTC.